A single sample gave rise to the 18 T cell receptor beta chains below, sequenced in a study of cytomegalovirus exposure and HLA in healthy donors. The PCR had 60 Vbeta and 13 Jbeta primers. The protocol was immunoSEQ multiplex PCR, while the TCRdb copy is restricted to in-frame clones and leaves out a portion. This table has about 160,000 clones, roughly 80% appearing once. Sequencing was done on a sample of PBMCs. These receptors were collected from a girl aged 2 to 10 in good health and CMV-seropositive.

The chain employs TRBV20-1 and TRBJ2-1; a weak D match, TRBD1 (7 bases). The CDR3 runs 11 residues. Trimming removed 4 bases from V and 8 bases from J, with 9 bases in between. Germline CDR1 DFQATT, CDR2 SNEGSKA (reference sequence). The CDR3 bases are TGCAGTGCTACAGGGGGGCATGAGCAGTTCTTC. Translation gives CSATGGHEQFF.

The V call is TRBV19, the J call TRBJ2-7, with TRBD2 matching 12 bases. This CDR3 has 15 amino acids. Trimming at V came to 5 bases and at J to 1 base, leaving 3 bases not matched to a gene. Germline V gene lookup returns CDR1 LNHDA and CDR2 SQIVND (reference sequence). This chain's CDR3 is CASSVGLAGSYEQYF. CDR3 coding DNA: TGTGCCAGTAGTGTCGGACTAGCGGGGTCCTACGAGCAGTACTTC.

On this clone itself: Other DNA sequences in the same sample also yield this CDR3. The chain recombines TRBV29-1 with TRBJ2-2; perhaps TRBD2 as D (6 bases). V shed 2 bases and J shed 1 base, with 17 bases lying between them. Germline V gene sequence: CDR1 SQVTM, CDR2 ANQGSEA. This CDR3 spans 17 amino acids. The CDR3 DNA is TGCAGCGTTGAACTGCCTTTTGGCGGGGTGAACACCGGGGAGCTGTTTTTT. Translation gives CSVELPFGGVNTGELFF.

This rearrangement joins TRBV10-3 to TRBJ2-5; tentatively, D is TRBD2 (7 bases). Trimming shortened V by 0 bases and J by 2 bases, and 13 bases separated the two germline ends. The CDR3 extends over 16 amino acids. Germline CDR1 ENHRY, CDR2 SYGVKD. The CDR3 protein is CAISESPGEGQETQYF. The DNA for the CDR3 is TGTGCCATCAGTGAGTCGCCAGGGGAGGGTCAAGAGACCCAGTACTTC.

This rearrangement joins TRBV4-1 to TRBJ2-7; the match to TRBD1 covers 8 bases. Per germline, CDR1 MGHRA and CDR2 YSYEKL. This CDR3 region has 15 residues. J gave up 2 bases and V 3 bases, and 6 bases lay outside the gene matches. In DNA, the CDR3 is TGCGCCAGCAGCCACCCCGGACAGGGCACCTACGAGCAGTACTTC. Protein product: CASSHPGQGTYEQYF.

This rearrangement joins TRBV29-1 to TRBJ1-1; TRBD1 might be the D (5 bases). Germline V CDR1 and CDR2: SQVTM, ANQGSEA. V was pared by 5 bases and J by 0 bases, with 13 bases between. CDR3 size: 14 residues. The CDR3: CSVYGQPLNTEAFF. The DNA of the CDR3 is TGCAGCGTTTATGGACAACCTTTGAACACTGAAGCTTTCTTT.

The V gene is TRBV7-2, the J gene TRBJ1-1, with a weak D call TRBD1 (5 bases). CDR3 length: 13 amino acids. V lost 1 base, J lost 8 bases, and 11 bases lay in between. Germline CDR1 SGHTA, CDR2 FQGNSA. In DNA, the CDR3 is TGTGCCAGCAGCTTAGACTCAGGGCTGGAAGCTTTCTTT. Its translation: CASSLDSGLEAFF.

The chain carries TRBV6-6 and TRBJ1-3; D is uncertain. CDR1 is MNHNY, CDR2 SVGAGI, per germline (reference sequence). The length of the CDR3 is 14 residues. Trimming removed 2 bases at V and 5 bases at J, with 10 bases between. CDR3 residues: CASSYEPGRNTIYF. Here the CDR3 DNA reads TGTGCCAGCAGTTACGAACCCGGGAGAAACACCATATATTTT.

The chain carries TRBV29-1 and TRBJ2-5; the D gene is possibly TRBD2 (6 bases). Germline lookup yields CDR1 SQVTM and CDR2 ANQGSEA. The CDR3 sequence is 16 residues long. V gave up 4 bases and J gave up 3 bases, with 21 bases separating them. The CDR3 here is CSVVSPGRYFEETQYF. CDR3 bases: TGCAGCGTTGTTTCCCCAGGGAGGTATTTTGAAGAGACCCAGTACTTC.

In its sample, this clone was seen once. This chain joins TRBV28 and TRBJ1-5, with TRBD1 matching over 7 bases. The CDR3 covers 14 residues. Germline V gene lookup returns CDR1 MDHEN and CDR2 SYDVKM. J was trimmed by 4 bases and V by 5 bases; bases with no gene match: 5. The CDR3 loop reads CASSQGQLNQPQHF. The CDR3, as DNA: TGTGCCAGCAGTCAGGGACAGCTAAATCAGCCCCAGCATTTT.

This chain joins TRBV30 and TRBJ2-2; 9 positions agree with TRBD2. V shed 6 bases, J shed 4 bases, and the junction held 12 bases outside the gene matches. This CDR3 contains 16 residues. The germline CDR1 and CDR2 sequences are GTSNPN and SVGIG (reference sequence). The DNA for the CDR3 is TGTGCCTGCGGAAAGGAGGGACTAGCTTCCACCGGGGAGCTGTTTTTT. It codes for CACGKEGLASTGELFF.

CDR3 sequence reads: CASSEDTNQPQHF. As DNA, the CDR3 is TGTGCCAGCAGTGAAGACACCAATCAGCCCCAGCATTTT. V gene TRBV2 combines with J gene TRBJ1-5; D remains unclear. Germline CDR1 reads SNHLY; CDR2 reads FYNNEI. CDR3 length: 13 amino acids. V lost 1 base, J lost 3 bases, and 4 bases lay in between. The whole variable domain, remainder taken from reference TRBV2 and TRBJ1-5, is EPEVTQTPSHQVTQMGQEVILRCVPISNHLYFYWYRQILGQKVEFLVSFYNNEISEKSEIFDDQFSVERPDGSNFTLKIRSTKLEDSAMYFCASSEDTNQPQHFGDGTRLSIL.

The chain joins TRBV21-1 to TRBJ2-5; TRBD1 is the table's D call and was not checked against the DNA. TRBV21-1 constitutes a pseudogene. The CDR3 has 18 amino acids. CDR3 residues: CASSKGTGDQGVGETQYF. CDR3 DNA sequence: TGTGCCAGCAGCAAAGGGACAGGGGATCAGGGTGTTGGAGAGACCCAGTACTTC.

The CDR3 spells CASSRTSGRYEQYF. CDR3 in DNA: TGTGCCAGTAGTCGGACTAGCGGGAGATACGAGCAGTACTTC. The chain recombines TRBV19 with TRBJ2-7; 13 nucleotides line up with TRBD2. Germline CDR1 is LNHDA and CDR2 is SQIVND (reference sequence). V lost 5 bases and J lost 4; bases outside the gene matches: 2. The CDR3 spans 14 residues.

The chain is built from TRBV19 and TRBJ1-5; no clear D gene. The CDR3 sequence is 14 residues long. Trimming stripped 7 bases from V and 0 bases from J, with 10 bases between. Per germline, CDR1 LNHDA and CDR2 SQIVND (reference sequence). CDR3 DNA sequence: TGTGCCAGTACGGAGAACTATAGCAATCAGCCCCAGCATTTT. This translates into CASTENYSNQPQHF.

The chain combines TRBV29-1 with TRBJ2-7; TRBD2 aligns across 7 bases. CDR3 size: 11 residues. Germline trimming cut 5 bases from V and 12 bases from J; bases unmatched to any gene: 10. Germline V CDR1 and CDR2: SQVTM, ANQGSEA. CDR3 DNA: TGCAGCGTTCCGGGTCCGGGACTACCGTACTTC. It translates to CSVPGPGLPYF.

V and J are TRBV5-1 and TRBJ2-2, with 8 positions matching TRBD2. The CDR3 has 18 residues. Germline CDR1 is SGHRS and CDR2 is YFSETQ. The J segment lost 3 bases and the V segment lost 0 bases, leaving 10 bases of the junction unmatched. CDR3 residues: CASSLGSGRDTDTGELFF. The CDR3 nucleotides read TGCGCCAGCAGCTTGGGCAGCGGGAGAGACACGGACACCGGGGAGCTGTTTTTT.

The V and J genes are TRBV7-9 and TRBJ2-2, with D possibly TRBD2 on 6 matching bases. The V end lost 1 base, the J end lost 6 bases, and 9 bases lay between the germline ends. CDR3 size: 14 residues. The germline CDR1 and CDR2 sequences are SEHNR and FQNEAQ (reference sequence). DNA of the CDR3: TGTGCCAGCAGCTTAGTCACGGGAGCCGGGGAGCTGTTTTTT. Amino acid sequence: CASSLVTGAGELFF.